In this sample, the clone carrying this TCR beta chain turned up many times. This sample stems from a study of T-cell reconstitution after alpha-beta-depleted transplantation in children. A TCRbeta library incorporating unique molecular identifiers was prepared. MiXCR, applied by TCRdb to the PCR reads, yields one record per CDR3 protein. The table shows approximately 200,000 distinct CDR3 sequences, with about 14% occurring only once. The CDR3 extends over 13 amino acids. Trimming stripped 7 bases from V and 7 bases from J, with 14 bases between. The rearrangement joins TRBV12-3 or TRBV12-4 to TRBJ2-1, with D maybe TRBD1 (6 bases). This TCR derives from a human donor who donated a stem cell graft to a child with acute lymphoblastic leukemia. The specimen was PBMCs from the stem cell graft donor, collected from the stem cell graft. The CDR3 loop is CASTLTQGNEQFF. In DNA form, the CDR3 reads TGTGCCAGCACCCTGACCCAGGGGAATGAGCAGTTCTTC.